The entry that follows covers one T cell receptor (beta chain) sequence. Taking its sample share into account, this clonotype is medium-sized (0.01 to 0.1%). It has no known antigen specificity. No per-base quality is available; no much larger clone lies one base away. Taken from cysteine to phenylalanine, the CDR3 has 14 residues. Only CDR3 DNA remains: 42 bases, in frame from the first base. The CDR1 and CDR2 encoded by the germline V gene are SGHTA and FQGNSA. V sheds 5 bases and J sheds 7 bases, leaving 15 bases between their ends. The sample comes from a study of HIV-infected patients and healthy controls (dated by TCRdb to between 2014 and 2016). At the level of the whole study: Although they stayed below normal ranges, CD4 counts in most of the 16 patients rose modestly but significantly after three months of therapy. The study asked whether deep sequencing of the TCR repertoire from small blood samples of HIV patients could detect immune perturbation and reconstitution. The CD4:CD8 ratio rose slightly, whereas CD8 counts showed no consistent shift during early therapy. Relative to controls, total CDR3 counts per chain did not differ significantly, and patients lacked overall T-cell lymphocytopenia. An undetectable viral load was attained by 11 of 16 patients by the second bleed and by all patients after a further year of therapy.

Since whole blood was used without any cell fractionation, the repertoire reflected all peripheral T cells in unsorted form. For RNA extraction, about 2.3 ml of peripheral blood was collected into Tempus tubes. The first sixteen eligible patients were processed from the enrolled HIV-infected adults, who had not yet received antiretroviral therapy and were about to begin treatment. Patients with febrile or AIDS-related illness, tumors, hepatitis B or C coinfection, immunomodulatory therapy, recent vaccination or treatment interruptions were excluded from enrollment. Residual genomic DNA was removed with the TURBO-DNase kit and globin mRNA was depleted with GLOBINclear. Pretreatment blood was drawn from HIV-infected patients immediately prior to the initiation of antiretroviral therapy. Broad study findings and their caveats: HLA typing of donors was not performed in the study. Using whole blood restricted sequencing depth and prevented separating the dynamics of distinct T-cell subpopulations. Eight alpha and eight beta V genes showed significantly different mean usage between HIV-infected patients and controls. Rare events from HIV-infected data received too much weight under size-matching, and comparisons were complicated by unequal numbers of distinct sequences between patients and controls. HIV-associated CDR3s exhibited a significant reduction in frequency during therapy, whereas CMV-associated CDR3s exhibited no significant change, although the majority increased in frequency. A major limit on how widely the findings apply, in the view of the authors, was that only sixteen HIV-infected individuals were processed. MAIT cell alpha-chain CDR3s were found at high frequency in healthy controls but were severely depleted in HIV+ repertoires. Healthy controls shared more CDR3s between individuals than HIV+ patients, by Jaccard index and by count of highly shared sequences. Size-matched repertoire data did not replicate the apparent post-therapy recovery of the Gini index in HIV-infected patients. Healthy control repertoires showed roughly threefold more distinct CDR3s and higher Shannon diversity than untreated HIV+ repertoires. Alpha-beta chain pairing was not determined in the samples. The observed differences in diversity could not be explained by the slight differences in age and sex profiles between the study cohorts. Oligoclonality may be reflected in the significantly higher mean Gini indices of HIV-infected repertoires compared with controls.

Reverse transcription of about 550 ng RNA was performed with SuperScript III using primers directed against the alpha and beta constant regions. Separate alpha and beta chain libraries were made by chain-specific third strand synthesis with multiplexing indices. To avoid primer bias, the protocol used one single primer pair to amplify every rearrangement within a chain, and the protocol also attached molecular barcodes to each cDNA molecule. T4 RNA Ligase 1 joined purified cDNA to a 5' RACE adapter that carried a random hexamer and the SP2 sequencing primer site. The authors primed second strand synthesis from the SP2 site with Phusion polymerase and used slow temperature ramps to favor optimal annealing. Joined together, two random hexamer sequences that had both been added before amplification formed the 12-nucleotide barcode of each molecule. An amplification PCR of around 25 cycles with P5s and P7 primers came after a short first PCR that had added P5 and P7 adapter elements plus a second index. In total the libraries went through 25 to 35 PCR cycles, after which the libraries were quantified on a Qubit, sized on a Bioanalyzer, and diluted to 4 nM. Sequencing of the normalized libraries was done on an Illumina MiSeq using 2 x 250 paired-end kits. Reverse transcription reactions were cleaned up on MinElute columns and eluted into approximately 10 ul Tris-Cl. Adapter ligations were incubated for 23 hours at 16 degrees C and subsequently purified with AMPure XP beads at a 1:1 ratio. The paper's processing steps were these. Demultiplexed FASTQ files were processed with a modified Decombinator by which V, J, insert and barcode information was output. Any sequence that shared a barcode yet differed from the dominant sequence was discarded as an error, and the number of original cDNA molecules was estimated by counting barcodes clustered at Levenshtein distance 3. The R packages ineq, vegan, igraph and RCytoscape were used for downstream analyses, with IMGT nomenclature and CDR3 definitions applied. The authors computed V gene usage over distinct sequences and counted each TCR a single time to avoid skew from clonal expansion. Whenever two unique CDR3 amino acid sequences within a donor differed by a single Levenshtein edit, similarity networks linked them. Published HIV-specific CDR3s (around 90 alpha, 550 to 800 beta) and CMV-specific CDR3s (roughly 14 alpha, roughly 250 beta) were compiled and searched for in the repertoires. Random subsampling to size-matched repertoires showed patients' decreased diversity was not caused by their lower sequence numbers. TCRdb cleaned the public reads at Q25 with fastp, built clones with MiXCR and kept in-frame beta chains. CDR3 protein duplicates are merged, each entry listing the most common genes and DNA. Clone size and V and J calls follow TCRdb, not the original study. In all, the sample holds some 11,000 distinct CDR3 sequences, and 9.3% of those were seen once. Roughly a quarter of the sample is in the top ten clones.

The receptor comes from an adult with HIV infection. The donor label of this sample is uncertain. Sequencing was performed on blood, taken before antiretroviral therapy. The V and J segments used are TRBV7-2 and TRBJ2-1; the D gene is perhaps TRBD1 or TRBD2, as each covers 5 bases. The CDR3 region: CASSVLRDPNEQFF. In nucleotides, the sequence is TGTGCCAGCAGCGTGCTGAGGGACCCAAATGAGCAGTTCTTC.